This TCR beta chain was captured by sequencing in a study of blood T cell repertoires in COVID-19. The data were produced by immunoSEQ multiplex PCR, yet TCRdb's version contains in-frame clones alone and is incomplete. Here the sample spans just over 300,000 clones, approximately 90% being singletons. The germline CDR1 and CDR2 sequences are GTSNPN and SVGIG (reference sequence). The CDR3 covers 14 residues. Deletions cut 5 bases from V and 4 bases from J, with 17 bases between. Participants were placed into cohorts based on the clinical history they reported. The TCR sequence derives from a man between 25 and 39 years old who had recovered from COVID-19. This sequence joins TRBV30 and TRBJ1-1; a possible D gene is TRBD1 (6 bases). Sample: PBMCs or T cells enriched from blood (not recorded which). The CDR3 bases are TGTGCCTGGGGTTCCGGGGGGCGCGGCACTGAAGCTTTCTTT. Translated, it gives CAWGSGGRGTEAFF.